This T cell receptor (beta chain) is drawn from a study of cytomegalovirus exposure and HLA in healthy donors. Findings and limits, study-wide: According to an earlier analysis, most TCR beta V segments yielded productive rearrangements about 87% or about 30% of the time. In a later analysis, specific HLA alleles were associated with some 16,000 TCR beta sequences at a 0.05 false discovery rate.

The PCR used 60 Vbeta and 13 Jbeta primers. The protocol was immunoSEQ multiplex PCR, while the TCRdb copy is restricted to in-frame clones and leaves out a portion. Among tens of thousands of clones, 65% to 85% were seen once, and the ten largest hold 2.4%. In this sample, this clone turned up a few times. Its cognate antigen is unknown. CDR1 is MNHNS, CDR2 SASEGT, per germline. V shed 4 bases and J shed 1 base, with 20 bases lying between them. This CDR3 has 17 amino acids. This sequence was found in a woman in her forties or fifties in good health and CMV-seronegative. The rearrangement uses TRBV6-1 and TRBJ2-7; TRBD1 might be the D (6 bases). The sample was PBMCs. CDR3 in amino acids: CASSVLNREGASYEQYF. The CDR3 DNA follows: TGTGCCAGCAGTGTCTTGAACAGGGAAGGGGCGTCCTACGAGCAGTACTTC.